The clone carrying this T cell receptor (beta chain) was detected ten times or more. Its cognate antigen is unknown. Germline and junction disagree at one end, which may indicate a read error. These data belong to a study of T cells after yellow fever vaccination. CDR1 SGHRS and CDR2 YFSETQ come from the germline V gene. CDR3 length: 13 residues. MiXCR was run by TCRdb on the 5' RACE reads, yielding one entry per CDR3 protein. The table lists 350,000 to 450,000 distinct CDR3 sequences, roughly 6.1% of them singletons, with over 12% in the top ten. Whole-study results and caveats: Abundant bulk-population clonotypes could contaminate the FACS-sorted repertoires. At approximately 95% for CD4 and 75% to 90% for CD8, most primary-vaccination clones showed up again after the booster.

The chain links TRBV5-1 to TRBJ2-7; D call uncertain. The receptor was derived from a man younger than 45 who received the YFV17D yellow fever vaccine. The source was PBMCs, collected 5 days after the yellow fever booster vaccination. The CDR3 loop reads CTSSQNLIDEQYF. As DNA, the CDR3 is TGCACCAGCAGCCAGAACCTCATCGACGAGCAGTACTTC.